The source of this T cell receptor beta chain is a study of human T cells and chemical hapten exposure. TCRdb analysed the RACE reads with MiXCR anew, one entry per CDR3 protein. The sample gives around 300,000 distinct CDR3 sequences, 4.5% to 7% of which show up once; around 8.8% is in the top ten. Regarding the study as a whole: Against controls, expanded TCRs gave rise to significantly more large CDR3 similarity clusters. PT1 expanded TCR numbers tracked positively with patch test score.

Comments on this clonotype: Antigen: not known.

The CDR3 sequence is 13 residues long. Germline V gives CDR1 SEHNR, CDR2 FQNEAQ (reference sequence). The V end lost 7 bases, the J end lost 0 bases, and 8 bases lay between the germline ends. As for time point: pre-sensitization, week 0. Indicated treatment: therapeutic diphenylcyclopropenone sensitization with weekly scalp DPC. This chain links TRBV7-9 with TRBJ2-3, with no clear D. The source was whole blood, collected in connection with sensitization to the hapten diphenylcyclopropenone (DPC). The sequence came from a woman aged 18-29 years with alopecia areata. Some clones in this sample may be carry-over from other donors' samples. The CDR3 reads CASNYRSTDTQYF. The CDR3 DNA reads as TGTGCCAGCAACTATCGGAGCACAGATACGCAGTATTTT.